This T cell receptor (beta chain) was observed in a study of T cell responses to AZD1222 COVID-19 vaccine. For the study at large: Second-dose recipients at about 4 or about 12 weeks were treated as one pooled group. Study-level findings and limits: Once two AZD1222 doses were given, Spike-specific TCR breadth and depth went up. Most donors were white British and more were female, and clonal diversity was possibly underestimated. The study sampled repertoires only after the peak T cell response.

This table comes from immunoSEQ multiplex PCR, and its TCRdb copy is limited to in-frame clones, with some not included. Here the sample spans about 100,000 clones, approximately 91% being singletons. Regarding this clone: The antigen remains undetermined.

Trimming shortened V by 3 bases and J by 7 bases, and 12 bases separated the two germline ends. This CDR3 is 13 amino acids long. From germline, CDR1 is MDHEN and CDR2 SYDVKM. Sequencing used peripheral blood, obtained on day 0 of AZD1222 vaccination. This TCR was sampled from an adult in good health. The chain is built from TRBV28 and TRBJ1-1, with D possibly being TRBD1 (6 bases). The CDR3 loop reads CASSLFRGNEAFF. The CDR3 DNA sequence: TGTGCCAGCAGTTTGTTCAGGGGTAATGAAGCTTTCTTT.